The clone carrying this T cell receptor beta chain was recorded a few times. Its antigen is not known. This specimen belongs to a study of naive and memory T cell subsets. Study-wide results and caveats: Especially in CD8 cells, naive repertoires contained a few larger clonotypes, possibly CD45RA-re-expressing memory cells. TCR counts from RNA may reflect activation-linked expression changes.

Two oligonucleotides, mixed equimolar, formed the beta constant-region primer covering TRBC1 and TRBC2. Nested alpha and beta constant-region primers with the SP2 primer drove four PCR rounds on ligated cDNA. MiXCR was run by TCRdb on the UMI-ligation and nested PCR reads, yielding one entry per CDR3 protein. The sample includes 120,000 to 150,000 distinct CDR3 sequences, about a fifth of them seen just once. Germline values: CDR1 SGDLS, CDR2 YYNGEE. CDR3 size: 15 residues. Trimming cost V 3 bases and J 6 bases; bases outside gene matches: 8. Source material: naive CD8+ T cells from blood. The V call is TRBV9, the J call TRBJ1-4, with TRBD1 matching over 7 bases. This sequence originates from a human donor in good health. CDR3 loop: CASSDTEQGYEKLFF. The CDR3 DNA reads TGTGCCAGCAGCGACACAGAACAGGGGTATGAAAAACTGTTTTTT.